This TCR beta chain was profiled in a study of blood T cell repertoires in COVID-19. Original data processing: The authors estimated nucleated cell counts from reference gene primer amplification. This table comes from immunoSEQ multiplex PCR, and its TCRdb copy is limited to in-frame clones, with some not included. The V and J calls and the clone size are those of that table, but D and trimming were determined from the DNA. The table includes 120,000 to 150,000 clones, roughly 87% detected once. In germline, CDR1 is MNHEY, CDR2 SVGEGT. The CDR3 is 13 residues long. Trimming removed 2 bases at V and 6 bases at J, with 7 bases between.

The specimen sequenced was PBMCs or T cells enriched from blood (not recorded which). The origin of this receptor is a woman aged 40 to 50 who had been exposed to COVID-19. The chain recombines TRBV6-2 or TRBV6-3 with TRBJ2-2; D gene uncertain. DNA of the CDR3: TGTGCCAGCAGTTACGAACTGCCCGGGGAGCTGTTTTTT. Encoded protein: CASSYELPGELFF.